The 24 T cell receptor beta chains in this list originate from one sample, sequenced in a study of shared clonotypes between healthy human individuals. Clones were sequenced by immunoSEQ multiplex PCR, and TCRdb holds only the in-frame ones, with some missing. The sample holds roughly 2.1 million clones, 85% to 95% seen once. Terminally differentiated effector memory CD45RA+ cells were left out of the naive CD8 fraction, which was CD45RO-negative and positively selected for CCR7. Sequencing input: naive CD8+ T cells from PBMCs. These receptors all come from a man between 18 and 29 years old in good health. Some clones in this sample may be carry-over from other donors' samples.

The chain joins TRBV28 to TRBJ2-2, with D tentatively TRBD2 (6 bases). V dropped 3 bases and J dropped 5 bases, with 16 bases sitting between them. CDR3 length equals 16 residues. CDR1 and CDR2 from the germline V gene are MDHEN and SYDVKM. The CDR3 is CASSFKRAPVTGELFF. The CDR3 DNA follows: TGTGCCAGCAGTTTTAAGCGGGCGCCGGTAACCGGGGAGCTGTTTTTT.

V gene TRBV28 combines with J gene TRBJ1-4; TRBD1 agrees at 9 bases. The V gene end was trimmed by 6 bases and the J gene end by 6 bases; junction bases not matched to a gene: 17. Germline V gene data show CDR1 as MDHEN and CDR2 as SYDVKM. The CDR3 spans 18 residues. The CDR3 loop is CASRGRQGGIGRYEKLFF. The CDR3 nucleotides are TGTGCCAGCAGGGGAAGACAGGGGGGGATCGGGCGGTATGAAAAACTGTTTTTT.

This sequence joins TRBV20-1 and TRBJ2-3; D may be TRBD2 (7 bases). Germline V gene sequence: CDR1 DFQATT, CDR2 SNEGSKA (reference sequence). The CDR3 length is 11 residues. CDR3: CSTGGSLGQYF. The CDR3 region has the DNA TGCAGCACGGGGGGCTCCCTGGGGCAGTATTTT.

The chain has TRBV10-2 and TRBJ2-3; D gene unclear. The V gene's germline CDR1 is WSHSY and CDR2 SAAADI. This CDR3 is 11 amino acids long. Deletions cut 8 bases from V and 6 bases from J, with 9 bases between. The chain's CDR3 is CASRMGDTQYF. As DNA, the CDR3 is TGCGCCAGCCGGATGGGGGATACGCAGTATTTT.

In DNA, the CDR3 is TGTGCCAGCAGCAGGGGGCAGAAGGACGAGCAGTACTTC. Its protein is CASSRGQKDEQYF. The chain joins TRBV9 to TRBJ2-7; 7 positions agree with TRBD1. V trimming: 4 bases; J trimming: 5 bases; junction bases outside the gene matches: 6. In germline, CDR1 is SGDLS, CDR2 YYNGEE. The CDR3 runs to 13 residues.

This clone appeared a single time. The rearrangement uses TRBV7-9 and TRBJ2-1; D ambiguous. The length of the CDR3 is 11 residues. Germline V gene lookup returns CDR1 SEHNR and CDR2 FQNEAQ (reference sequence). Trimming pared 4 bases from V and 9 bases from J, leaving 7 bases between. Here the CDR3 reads CASSSMGEQFF. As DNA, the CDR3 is TGTGCCAGCAGCTCCATGGGTGAGCAGTTCTTC.

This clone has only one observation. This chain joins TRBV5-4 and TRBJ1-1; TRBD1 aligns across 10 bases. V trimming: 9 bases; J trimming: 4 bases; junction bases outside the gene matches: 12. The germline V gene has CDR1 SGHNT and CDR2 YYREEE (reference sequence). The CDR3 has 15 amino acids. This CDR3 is CATVIGQGVGTEAFF. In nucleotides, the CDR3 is TGTGCCACCGTAATCGGACAGGGGGTTGGCACTGAAGCTTTCTTT.

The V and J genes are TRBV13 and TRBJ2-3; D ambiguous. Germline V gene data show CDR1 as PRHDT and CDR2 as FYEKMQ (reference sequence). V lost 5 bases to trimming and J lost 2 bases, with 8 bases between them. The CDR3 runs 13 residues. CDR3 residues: CASSQENTDTQYF. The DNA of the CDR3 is TGTGCCAGCAGCCAGGAGAACACAGATACGCAGTATTTT.

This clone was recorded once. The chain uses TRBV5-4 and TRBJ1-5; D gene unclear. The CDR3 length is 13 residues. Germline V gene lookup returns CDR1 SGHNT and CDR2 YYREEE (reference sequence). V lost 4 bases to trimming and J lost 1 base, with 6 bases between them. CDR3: CASSVDSNQPQHF. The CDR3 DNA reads TGTGCCAGCAGCGTTGACAGCAATCAGCCCCAGCATTTT.

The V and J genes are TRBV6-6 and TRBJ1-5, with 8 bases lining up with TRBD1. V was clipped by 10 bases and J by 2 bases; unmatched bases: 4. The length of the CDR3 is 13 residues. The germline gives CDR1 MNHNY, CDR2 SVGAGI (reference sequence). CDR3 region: CATTDRGNQPQHF. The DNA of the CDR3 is TGTGCCACCACGGACAGGGGCAATCAGCCCCAGCATTTT.

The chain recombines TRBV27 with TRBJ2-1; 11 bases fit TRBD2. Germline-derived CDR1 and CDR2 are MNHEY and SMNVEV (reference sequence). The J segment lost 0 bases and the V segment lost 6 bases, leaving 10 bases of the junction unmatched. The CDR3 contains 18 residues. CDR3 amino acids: CASRTRTSGRVSYNEQFF. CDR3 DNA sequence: TGTGCCAGCAGGACTCGAACTAGCGGGAGAGTCTCCTACAATGAGCAGTTCTTC.

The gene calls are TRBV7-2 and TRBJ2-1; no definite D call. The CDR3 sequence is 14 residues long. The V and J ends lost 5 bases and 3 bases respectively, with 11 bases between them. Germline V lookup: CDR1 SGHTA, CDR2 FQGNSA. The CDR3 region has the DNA TGTGCCAGCAGCCCTGGAAGACGCTACAATGAGCAGTTCTTC. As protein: CASSPGRRYNEQFF.

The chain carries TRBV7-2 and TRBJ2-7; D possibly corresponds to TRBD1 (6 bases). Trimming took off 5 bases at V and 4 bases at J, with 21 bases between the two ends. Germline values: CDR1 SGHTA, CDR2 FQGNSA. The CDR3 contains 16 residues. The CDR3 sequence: CASSAREGTSFYEQYF. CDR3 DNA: TGTGCCAGCAGCGCCCGAGAGGGGACATCCTTTTACGAGCAGTACTTC.

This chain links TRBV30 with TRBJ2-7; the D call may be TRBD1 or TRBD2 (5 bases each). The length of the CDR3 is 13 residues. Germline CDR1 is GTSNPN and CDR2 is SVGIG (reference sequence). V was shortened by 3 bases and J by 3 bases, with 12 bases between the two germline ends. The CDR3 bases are TGTGCCTGGAGCCATTGGGACGACTACGAGCAGTACTTC. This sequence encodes CAWSHWDDYEQYF.

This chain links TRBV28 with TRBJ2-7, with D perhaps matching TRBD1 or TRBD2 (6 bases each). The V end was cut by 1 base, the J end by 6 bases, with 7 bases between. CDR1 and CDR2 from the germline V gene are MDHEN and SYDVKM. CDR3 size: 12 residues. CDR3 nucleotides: TGTGCCAGCAGTTTATCGGGGGCCGAGCAGTACTTC. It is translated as CASSLSGAEQYF.

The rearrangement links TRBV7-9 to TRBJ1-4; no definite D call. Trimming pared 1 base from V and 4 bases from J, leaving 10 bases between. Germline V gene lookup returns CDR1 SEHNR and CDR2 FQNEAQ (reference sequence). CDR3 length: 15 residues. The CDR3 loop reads CASSLVLGSNEKLFF. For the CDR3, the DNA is TGTGCCAGCAGCTTAGTGTTAGGCAGTAATGAAAAACTGTTTTTT.

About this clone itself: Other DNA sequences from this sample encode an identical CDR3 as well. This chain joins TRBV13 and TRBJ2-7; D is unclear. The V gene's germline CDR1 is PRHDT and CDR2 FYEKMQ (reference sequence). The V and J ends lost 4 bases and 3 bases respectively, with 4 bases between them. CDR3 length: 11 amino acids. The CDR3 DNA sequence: TGTGCCAGCAGCTCCCGCTACGAGCAGTACTTC. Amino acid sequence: CASSSRYEQYF.

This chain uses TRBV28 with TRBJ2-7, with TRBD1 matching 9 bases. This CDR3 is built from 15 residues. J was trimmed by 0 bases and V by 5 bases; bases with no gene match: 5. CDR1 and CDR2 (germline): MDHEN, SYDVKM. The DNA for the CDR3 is TGTGCCAGCAGTCCTGACAGGGGGACCTCCTACGAGCAGTACTTC. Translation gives CASSPDRGTSYEQYF.

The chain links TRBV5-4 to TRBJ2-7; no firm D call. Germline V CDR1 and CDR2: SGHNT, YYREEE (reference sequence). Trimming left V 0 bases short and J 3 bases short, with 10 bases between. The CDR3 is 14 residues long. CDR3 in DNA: TGTGCCAGCAGCTTGGCCGGCTCGCTCTACGAGCAGTACTTC. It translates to CASSLAGSLYEQYF.

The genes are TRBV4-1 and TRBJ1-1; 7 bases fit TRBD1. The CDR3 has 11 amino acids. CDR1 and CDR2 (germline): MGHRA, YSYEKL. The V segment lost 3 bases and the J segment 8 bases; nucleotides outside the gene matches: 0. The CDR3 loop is CASSQTGEAFF. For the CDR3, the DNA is TGCGCCAGCAGCCAGACAGGGGAAGCTTTCTTT.

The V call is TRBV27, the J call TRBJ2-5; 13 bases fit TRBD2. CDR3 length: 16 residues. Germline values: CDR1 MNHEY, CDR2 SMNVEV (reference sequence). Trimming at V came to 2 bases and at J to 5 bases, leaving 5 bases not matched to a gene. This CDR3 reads CASSLETSGRWETQYF. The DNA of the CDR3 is TGTGCCAGCAGTTTAGAGACTAGCGGGAGGTGGGAGACCCAGTACTTC.

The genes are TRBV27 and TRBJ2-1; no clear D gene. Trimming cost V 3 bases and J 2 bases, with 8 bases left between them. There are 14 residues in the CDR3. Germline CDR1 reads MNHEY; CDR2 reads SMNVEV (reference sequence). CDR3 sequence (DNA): TGTGCCAGCAGTTTTGGCGTTACCTACAATGAGCAGTTCTTC. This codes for CASSFGVTYNEQFF.

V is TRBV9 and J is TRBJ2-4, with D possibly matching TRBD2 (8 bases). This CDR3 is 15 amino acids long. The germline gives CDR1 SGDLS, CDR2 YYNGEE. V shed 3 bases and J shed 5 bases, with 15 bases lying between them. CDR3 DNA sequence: TGTGCCAGCAGCGCCGGGAGGGGGCTCCAAAACATTCAGTACTTC. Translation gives CASSAGRGLQNIQYF.

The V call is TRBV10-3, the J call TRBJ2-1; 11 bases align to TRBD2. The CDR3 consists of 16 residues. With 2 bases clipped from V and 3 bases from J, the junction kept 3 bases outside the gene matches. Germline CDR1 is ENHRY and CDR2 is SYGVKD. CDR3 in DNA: TGTGCCATCAGTGAGGGTAGCGGGAGGGTCTACAATGAGCAGTTCTTC. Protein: CAISEGSGRVYNEQFF.